Sequencing of this TCR beta chain was carried out in a study of blood T cell repertoires in COVID-19. The wider study: COVID-19 samples collected from the United States, Italy and Spain covered acute and convalescent phases. From T cells, B-cell-depleted T cells, or PBMCs came the material, which was cDNA or gDNA.

The data were produced by immunoSEQ multiplex PCR, yet TCRdb's version contains in-frame clones alone and is incomplete. The sample lists roughly 10,000 clones, roughly 80% occurring once. This clone showed up just a few times. Germline loops: CDR1 MNHNY, CDR2 SVGAGI (reference sequence). The CDR3 spans 14 residues. V gave up 6 bases and J gave up 0 bases; unmatched junction bases: 4. The sample consisted of peripheral blood. V gene TRBV6-6 combines with J gene TRBJ2-5; 7 bases are a match to TRBD1. The receptor was derived from a man aged 65 to 85 with active COVID-19. The CDR3 DNA follows: TGTGCCAGCAGGCCACAGGGGAACCAAGAGACCCAGTACTTC. This sequence encodes CASRPQGNQETQYF.